This is a list of T cell receptor beta chains from one sample in a study of low-dose radiotherapy and immunotherapy resistance in tumors. TCRdb redid the calling of the reads with MiXCR, one entry per CDR3 protein. The sample shows tens of thousands of distinct CDR3 sequences, 31% of them seen only once. The source material was PBMCs, sampled before treatment. The source of these receptors is a female donor with ovarian cancer. Each CDR3 is given with its conserved first and last residue. The order of the fields is CDR3 protein, CDR3 DNA, CDR3 length, D gene, J gene, clone size, V gene. A D gene is named only where the DNA matches it firmly. Not every row has a clone size; where given, it reads once, few, many or a size class.

CDR3 protein: CASSPRTGGEEKLFF
CDR3 DNA: TGTGCCAGCAGCCCAAGGACAGGGGGAGAGGAAAAACTGTTTTTT
CDR3 length: 15
D gene: TRBD1
J gene: TRBJ1-4
clone size: NA
V gene: TRBV11-3

CDR3 protein: CSAYYNEQFF
CDR3 DNA: TGCAGTGCTTACTACAATGAGCAGTTCTTC
CDR3 length: 10
D gene: NA
J gene: TRBJ2-1
clone size: many
V gene: TRBV20-1

CDR3 protein: CASSGPLAGEQYF
CDR3 DNA: TGCGCCAGCAGCGGGCCCTTGGCGGGGGAGCAGTACTTC
CDR3 length: 13
D gene: NA
J gene: TRBJ2-7
clone size: few
V gene: TRBV5-1

CDR3 protein: CASSPETYTDTQYF
CDR3 DNA: TGTGCCAGCAGCCCGGAGACCTACACAGATACGCAGTATTTT
CDR3 length: 14
D gene: NA
J gene: TRBJ2-3
clone size: many
V gene: TRBV7-9

CDR3 protein: CATSREEASGQETQYF
CDR3 DNA: TGTGCCACCAGCAGAGAGGAGGCTAGCGGACAAGAGACCCAGTACTTC
CDR3 length: 16
D gene: TRBD2
J gene: TRBJ2-5
clone size: many
V gene: TRBV15

CDR3 protein: CAIRANYGYTF
CDR3 DNA: TGTGCCATCAGGGCTAACTATGGCTACACCTTC
CDR3 length: 11
D gene: NA
J gene: TRBJ1-2
clone size: many
V gene: TRBV10-3

CDR3 protein: CASHDTGLSEKLFF
CDR3 DNA: TGCGCCAGCCATGACACAGGGTTAAGCGAAAAACTGTTTTTT
CDR3 length: 14
D gene: NA
J gene: TRBJ1-4
clone size: many
V gene: TRBV23-1

CDR3 protein: CASSSTGAGGQETQYF
CDR3 DNA: TGTGCCAGCAGCTCGACTGGAGCGGGGGGGCAAGAGACCCAGTACTTC
CDR3 length: 16
D gene: TRBD2
J gene: TRBJ2-5
clone size: many
V gene: TRBV7-2

CDR3 protein: CASSPILTGARGQGTDTQYF
CDR3 DNA: TGTGCCAGCAGCCCAATCCTCACCGGAGCTCGGGGGCAGGGCACAGATACGCAGTATTTT
CDR3 length: 20
D gene: NA
J gene: TRBJ2-3
clone size: NA
V gene: TRBV11-2

CDR3 protein: CASSPSPTGGLYTGELFF
CDR3 DNA: TGCGCCAGCAGCCCCAGTCCGACAGGGGGCCTGTACACCGGGGAGCTGTTTTTT
CDR3 length: 18
D gene: TRBD1
J gene: TRBJ2-2
clone size: few
V gene: TRBV5-1

CDR3 protein: CAISDSGRVTGELFF
CDR3 DNA: TGTGCCATCAGTGACTCGGGGCGTGTTACCGGGGAGCTGTTTTTT
CDR3 length: 15
D gene: NA
J gene: TRBJ2-2
clone size: many
V gene: TRBV10-3

CDR3 protein: CASSKGKLAGGADTQYF
CDR3 DNA: TGTGCCAGCAGCAAAGGGAAACTAGCGGGAGGGGCAGATACGCAGTATTTT
CDR3 length: 17
D gene: NA
J gene: TRBJ2-3
clone size: many
V gene: TRBV21-1

CDR3 protein: CASSQVSGTLGNEQFF
CDR3 DNA: TGTGCCAGCAGCCAAGTTAGCGGGACACTGGGCAATGAGCAGTTCTTC
CDR3 length: 16
D gene: TRBD2
J gene: TRBJ2-1
clone size: many
V gene: TRBV3-1

CDR3 protein: CAWSRRGVQPQHF
CDR3 DNA: TGTGCCTGGAGCCGACGGGGGGTCCAGCCCCAGCATTTT
CDR3 length: 13
D gene: NA
J gene: TRBJ1-5
clone size: many
V gene: TRBV30

CDR3 protein: CASSYPGQGAPTGELFF
CDR3 DNA: TGTGCCAGCAGTTACCCCGGACAGGGGGCGCCCACCGGGGAGCTGTTTTTT
CDR3 length: 17
D gene: TRBD1
J gene: TRBJ2-2
clone size: many
V gene: TRBV6-2/TRBV6-3

CDR3 protein: CASSQERAESSGNTIYF
CDR3 DNA: TGCGCCAGCAGCCAAGAACGGGCGGAGAGCTCTGGAAACACCATATATTTT
CDR3 length: 17
D gene: NA
J gene: TRBJ1-3
clone size: NA
V gene: TRBV4-3

CDR3 protein: CASSRRQGPYEQYF
CDR3 DNA: TGTGCCAGCAGCCGCCGGCAGGGGCCCTACGAGCAGTACTTC
CDR3 length: 14
D gene: NA
J gene: TRBJ2-7
clone size: NA
V gene: TRBV7-8

CDR3 protein: CASSLLGDRTNTEAFF
CDR3 DNA: TGTGCCAGCAGCTTATTAGGGGACAGGACGAACACTGAAGCTTTCTTT
CDR3 length: 16
D gene: TRBD1
J gene: TRBJ1-1
clone size: once
V gene: TRBV5-6

CDR3 protein: CSADIRLRTSLSPTDTQYF
CDR3 DNA: TGCAGTGCTGACATACGCTTAAGGACTAGCCTGTCCCCCACAGATACGCAGTATTTT
CDR3 length: 19
D gene: TRBD2
J gene: TRBJ2-3
clone size: many
V gene: TRBV20-1

CDR3 protein: CSVEQTEEQYF
CDR3 DNA: TGCAGCGTTGAGCAAACAGAGGAGCAGTACTTC
CDR3 length: 11
D gene: NA
J gene: TRBJ2-7
clone size: many
V gene: TRBV29-1

CDR3 protein: CASSRDRAGELFF
CDR3 DNA: TGCGCCAGCAGCAGGGACAGGGCCGGGGAGCTGTTTTTT
CDR3 length: 13
D gene: TRBD1
J gene: TRBJ2-2
clone size: many
V gene: TRBV5-1

CDR3 protein: CASSLEQGAFEAFF
CDR3 DNA: TGTGCCAGCAGCTTGGAGCAGGGGGCGTTTGAAGCTTTCTTT
CDR3 length: 14
D gene: TRBD1
J gene: TRBJ1-1
clone size: many
V gene: TRBV5-5

CDR3 protein: CASSDLDARYNEQFF
CDR3 DNA: TGTGCCAGCAGTGACTTAGACGCTCGATACAATGAGCAGTTCTTC
CDR3 length: 15
D gene: NA
J gene: TRBJ2-1
clone size: NA
V gene: TRBV28

CDR3 protein: CSARDAASGANVLTF
CDR3 DNA: TGCAGTGCTAGGGACGCAGCCTCTGGGGCCAACGTCCTGACTTTC
CDR3 length: 15
D gene: NA
J gene: TRBJ2-6
clone size: few
V gene: TRBV20-1

CDR3 protein: CASSLAQPGDANYGYTF
CDR3 DNA: TGTGCCAGCAGCTTAGCCCAACCTGGGGATGCTAACTATGGCTACACCTTC
CDR3 length: 17
D gene: NA
J gene: TRBJ1-2
clone size: many
V gene: TRBV7-8

CDR3 protein: CASSPPQGFGANVLTF
CDR3 DNA: TGTGCCAGCAGCCCCCCCCAGGGGTTCGGGGCCAACGTCCTGACTTTC
CDR3 length: 16
D gene: NA
J gene: TRBJ2-6
clone size: many
V gene: TRBV9

CDR3 protein: CASSGQGAGGEQYF
CDR3 DNA: TGTGCCAGCAGCGGACAGGGGGCTGGCGGTGAGCAGTACTTC
CDR3 length: 14
D gene: TRBD1
J gene: TRBJ2-7
clone size: once
V gene: TRBV9